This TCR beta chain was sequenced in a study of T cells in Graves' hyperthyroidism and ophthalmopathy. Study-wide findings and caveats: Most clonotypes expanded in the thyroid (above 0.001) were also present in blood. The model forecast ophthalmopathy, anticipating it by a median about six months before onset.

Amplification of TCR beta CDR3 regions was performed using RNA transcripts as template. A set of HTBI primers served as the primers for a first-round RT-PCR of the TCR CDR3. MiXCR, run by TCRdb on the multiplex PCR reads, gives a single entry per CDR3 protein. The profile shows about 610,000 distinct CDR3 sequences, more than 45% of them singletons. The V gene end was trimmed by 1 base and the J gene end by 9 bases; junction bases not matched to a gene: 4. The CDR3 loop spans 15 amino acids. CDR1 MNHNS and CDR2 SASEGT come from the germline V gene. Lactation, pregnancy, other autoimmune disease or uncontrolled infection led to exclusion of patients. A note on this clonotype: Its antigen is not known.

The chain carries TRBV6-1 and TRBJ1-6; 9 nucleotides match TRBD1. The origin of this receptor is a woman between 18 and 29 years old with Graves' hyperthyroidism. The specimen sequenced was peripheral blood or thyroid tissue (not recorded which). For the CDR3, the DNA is TGTGCCAGCAGTGAAGAGGGACAGGGAAGTTCACCCCTCCACTTT. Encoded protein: CASSEEGQGSSPLHF.